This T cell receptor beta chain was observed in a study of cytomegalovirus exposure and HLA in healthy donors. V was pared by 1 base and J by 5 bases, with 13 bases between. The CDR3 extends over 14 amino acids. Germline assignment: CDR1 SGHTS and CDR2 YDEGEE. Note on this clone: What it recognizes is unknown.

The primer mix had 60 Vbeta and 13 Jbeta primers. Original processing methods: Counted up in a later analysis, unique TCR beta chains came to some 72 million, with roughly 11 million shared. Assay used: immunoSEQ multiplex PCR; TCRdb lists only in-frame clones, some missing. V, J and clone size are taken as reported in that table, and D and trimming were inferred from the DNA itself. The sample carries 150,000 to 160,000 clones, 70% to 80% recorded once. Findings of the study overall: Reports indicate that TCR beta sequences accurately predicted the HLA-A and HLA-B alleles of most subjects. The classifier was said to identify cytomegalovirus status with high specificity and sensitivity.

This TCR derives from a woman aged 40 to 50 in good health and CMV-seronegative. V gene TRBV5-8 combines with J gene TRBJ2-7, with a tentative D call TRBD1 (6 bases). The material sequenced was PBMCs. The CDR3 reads CASSLLDRSNEQYF. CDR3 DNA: TGTGCCAGCAGCTTGTTGGACAGATCCAACGAGCAGTACTTC.